This T cell receptor (beta chain) was sequenced during a study of blood T cell repertoires in COVID-19. The protocol was immunoSEQ multiplex PCR, while the TCRdb copy is restricted to in-frame clones and leaves out a portion. The table has 110,000 or so clones, about 84% seen once. Germline CDR1 is SGHRS and CDR2 is YFSETQ. This CDR3 spans 14 amino acids. With 1 base removed from V and 7 bases from J, the gap between germline ends came to 9 bases. The sequenced sample was peripheral blood. The TCR sequence derives from a man in his forties or fifties with acute or convalescent COVID-19. V is TRBV5-1 and J is TRBJ1-6; TRBD1 might be the D (5 bases). CDR3 loop: CASSLRGVNSPLHF. The CDR3 coding sequence is TGCGCCAGCAGCTTGAGGGGCGTCAATTCACCCCTCCACTTT.